Below, one TCR beta chain is given with its context. The CDR3 does not end in the conserved phenylalanine or tryptophan, so this is likely a read error. TCRdb fed the PCR reads into MiXCR, producing one record per CDR3 protein. In the table there are under 650,000 distinct CDR3 sequences, about 20% of which are singletons. The sample comes from a study of molecular identifiers for immune sequencing clone quantification. Whole-study context: Replicate RNA from roughly 20,000 or 100,000 naive CD8 T cells formed five aliquots; four were sequenced.

A CD8+CD4-CCR7+CD45RA+ phenotype served as the sorting definition for naive CD8 T cells. Sequencing input: naive CD8+ T cells from blood, with Jurkat cell RNA spiked in. Subset reported: FACS-sorted CD8+CD4-CCR7+CD45RA+ naive T cells. This TCR came from a human donor in good health. Some libraries in this study had Jurkat cell RNA spiked in.

CDR3 sequence (DNA): TGTGCCACCAGCAGAGATGCCGGCAGCTCCTACGAGCAGTACCTC. Encoded protein: CATSRDAGSSYEQYL. This chain connects TRBV15 to TRBJ2-7; no clear D. V was pared by 0 bases and J by 0 bases, with 9 bases between. The CDR3 covers 15 residues. Germline V CDR1 and CDR2: LNHNV, YYDKDF (reference sequence).